This T cell receptor beta chain was recovered during a study of blood T cells in healthy people across ages. The CDR3 is 15 residues long. The germline CDR1 and CDR2 sequences are DFQATT and SNEGSKA (reference sequence). Using a J-beta primer mix together with a sample-barcoded 5' primer, a second PCR was run for roughly 6 to 12 cycles. Every single cDNA molecule received a tag from a template-switch adaptor with 12 random nucleotides. TCRdb ran MiXCR on the 5' RACE reads and lists one entry per CDR3 protein. Among under 2,000,000 distinct CDR3 sequences listed, about 50% were seen once. The sequence was collected from a woman aged 40 to 49 in good health. The V and J genes are TRBV20-1 and TRBJ2-4; TRBD2 agrees at 9 bases. The better agreement between TRBJ2-7 and the DNA end casts doubt on the J call. Input material: blood. Written as DNA, the CDR3 is TGCAGTGCTTACCTTACTAGCGGGCGCACCTACGAGCAGTACTTC. Protein: CSAYLTSGRTYEQYF.